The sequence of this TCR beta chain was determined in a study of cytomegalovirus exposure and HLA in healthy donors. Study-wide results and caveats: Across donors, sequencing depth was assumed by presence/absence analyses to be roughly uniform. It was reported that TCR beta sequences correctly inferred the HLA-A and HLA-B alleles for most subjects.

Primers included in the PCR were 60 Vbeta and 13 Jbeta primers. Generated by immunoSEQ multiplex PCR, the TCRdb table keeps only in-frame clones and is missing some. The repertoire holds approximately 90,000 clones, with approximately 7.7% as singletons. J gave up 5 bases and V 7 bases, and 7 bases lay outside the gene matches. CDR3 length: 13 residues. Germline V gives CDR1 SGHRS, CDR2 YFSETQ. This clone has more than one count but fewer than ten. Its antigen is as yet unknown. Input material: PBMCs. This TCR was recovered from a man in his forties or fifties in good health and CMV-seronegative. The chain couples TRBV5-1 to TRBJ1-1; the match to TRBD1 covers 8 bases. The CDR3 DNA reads TGCGCCAGCGCCAGGCAGGGGGCAACTGAAGCTTTCTTT. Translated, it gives CASARQGATEAFF. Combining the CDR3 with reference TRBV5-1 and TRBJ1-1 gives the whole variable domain KAGVTQTPRYLIKTRGQQVTLSCSPISGHRSVSWYQQTPGQGLQFLFEYFSETQRNKGNFPGRFSGRQFSNSRSEMNVSTLELGDSALYLCASARQGATEAFFGQGTRLTVV.